The subject of this entry is one T cell receptor beta chain. Its antigen remains unidentified. CDR1 is MDHEN and CDR2 is SYDVKM in the germline V gene. CDR3 size: 13 residues. A second PCR, run for roughly 7 to 12 cycles, used a sample-barcoded 5' primer plus a J-beta primer mix. MiXCR, run by TCRdb on the 5' RACE reads, gives a single entry per CDR3 protein. The top ten clones hold around 22% of a sample with almost 800,000 distinct CDR3 sequences, 58% of them seen once. The sample belongs to a study of blood T cells in healthy people across ages. General study results and limits: Leaving the PBMCs unsorted stopped any conclusive comparison of naive versus antigen-experienced cells. A greater number of naive CD4+ cells and higher diversity distinguished long-lived donors from aged donors.

The sample was blood. This chain joins TRBV28 and TRBJ2-4, with 7 bases matching TRBD1. Matching the DNA end better, TRBJ2-5 makes the J call doubtful. This receptor was taken from a man aged 30 to 45 in good health. For the CDR3, the DNA is TGTGCCAGCAGTGAGGGGGCACGGGAGACCCAGTACTTC. This gives the protein CASSEGARETQYF.